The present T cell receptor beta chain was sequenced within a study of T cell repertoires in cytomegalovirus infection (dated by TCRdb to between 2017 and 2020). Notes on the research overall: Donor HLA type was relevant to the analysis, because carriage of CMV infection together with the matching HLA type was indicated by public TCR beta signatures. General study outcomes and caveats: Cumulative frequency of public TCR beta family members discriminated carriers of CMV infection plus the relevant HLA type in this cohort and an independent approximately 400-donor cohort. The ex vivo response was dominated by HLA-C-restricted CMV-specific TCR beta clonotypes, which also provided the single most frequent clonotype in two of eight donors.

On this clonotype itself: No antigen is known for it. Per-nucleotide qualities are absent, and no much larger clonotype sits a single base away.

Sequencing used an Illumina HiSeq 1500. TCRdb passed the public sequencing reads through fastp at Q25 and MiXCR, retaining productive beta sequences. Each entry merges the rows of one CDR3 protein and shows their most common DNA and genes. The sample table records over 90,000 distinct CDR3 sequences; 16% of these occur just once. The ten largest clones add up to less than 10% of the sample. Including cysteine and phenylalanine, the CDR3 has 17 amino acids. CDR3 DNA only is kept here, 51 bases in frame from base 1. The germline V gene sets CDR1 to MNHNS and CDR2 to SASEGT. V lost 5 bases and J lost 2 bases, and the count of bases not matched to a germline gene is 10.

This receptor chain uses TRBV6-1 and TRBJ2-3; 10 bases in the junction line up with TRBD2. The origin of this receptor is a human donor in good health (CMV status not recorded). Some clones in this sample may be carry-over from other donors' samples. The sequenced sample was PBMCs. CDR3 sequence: CASSSTFLAGVTDTQYF. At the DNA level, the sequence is TGTGCCAGCAGTTCAACCTTCCTAGCGGGGGTCACAGATACGCAGTATTTT.